One sample yielded the 21 T cell receptor beta chains listed below, sequenced in a study of cytomegalovirus exposure and HLA in healthy donors (dated 2017 in TCRdb). Library preparation employed the immunoSEQ multiplex PCR assay. For the multiplex PCR, a mixture combining 60 forward primers for TCR Vbeta segments and 13 reverse primers for TCR Jbeta segments was used. TCRdb carries this immuneACCESS record with in-frame sequences only. Its versions omit some clonotypes, under half of them owing to an unresolved V gene in the studies checked, with the rest unexplained. For this sample there are under 150,000 clones; roughly 79% appear just once. The ten top clones hold around 2% of the sample. Sequencing was performed on PBMCs. Receptors were obtained from a woman in her 50s in good health and CMV-seronegative.

This clone was observed a single time. V gene TRBV6-1 combines with J gene TRBJ2-5; TRBD1 might be the D (5 bases). CDR3 length equals 15 residues. V was pared by 2 bases and J by 2 bases, with 12 bases between. The germline V gene has CDR1 MNHNS and CDR2 SASEGT. The CDR3 DNA is TGTGCCAGCAGTGAAAGGGGCCGCCCGCAAGAGACCCAGTACTTC. It encodes CASSERGRPQETQYF.

The chain carries TRBV11-2 and TRBJ2-3, with 7 positions matching TRBD2. This CDR3 comprises 15 residues. J lost 6 bases, V lost 7 bases, and 13 bases had no gene match. Per the germline V gene, CDR1 is SGHAT and CDR2 is FQNNGV. Here the CDR3 DNA reads TGTGCCAGCATACTGGGGACTACCGAGGGGGATACGCAGTATTTT. The encoded protein is CASILGTTEGDTQYF.

The chain is built from TRBV4-1 and TRBJ2-5; 8 nucleotides line up with TRBD2. The junction had 9 bases not matched to a gene; V was cut back by 2 bases and J by 4 bases. Germline CDR1 is MGHRA and CDR2 is YSYEKL. This CDR3 has 16 residues. CDR3 sequence (DNA): TGCGCCAGCAGCCAACCTACTAGCGGACGCCGAGAGACCCAGTACTTC. Protein product: CASSQPTSGRRETQYF.

The chain has TRBV30 and TRBJ1-1, with TRBD1 matching over 7 bases. CDR3 length: 13 amino acids. With V trimmed by 3 bases and J by 10 bases, 11 bases remained unmatched. The germline CDR1 and CDR2 sequences are GTSNPN and SVGIG (reference sequence). The CDR3 loop is CAWSETTGVAAFF. The CDR3 DNA reads as TGTGCCTGGAGCGAGACCACAGGGGTAGCAGCTTTCTTT.

The genes are TRBV28 and TRBJ1-2, with TRBD1 identical over 9 bases. Trimming removed 7 bases from V and 4 bases from J; junction bases left unmatched: 10. The CDR3 is 15 residues long. CDR1 and CDR2 (germline): MDHEN, SYDVKM. CDR3 amino acids: CASTTQEDRGYGYTF. In DNA form, the CDR3 reads TGTGCCAGCACCACCCAAGAGGACAGGGGCTATGGCTACACCTTC.

This clone showed up just a few times. The chain uses TRBV19 and TRBJ1-5, with 9 bases identical to TRBD1. The CDR3 consists of 17 residues. J lost 5 bases, V lost 6 bases, and 14 bases had no gene match. Looked up from germline, CDR1 is LNHDA and CDR2 is SQIVND (reference sequence). As DNA, the CDR3 is TGTGCCAGTAGGCGTTCCGGGACAGGGAGGTTGCATCAGCCCCAGCATTTT. Its protein product is CASRRSGTGRLHQPQHF.

V and J are TRBV5-1 and TRBJ1-4; D possibly corresponds to TRBD1 (6 bases). Trimming took off 6 bases at V and 2 bases at J, with 11 bases between the two ends. The germline gives CDR1 SGHRS, CDR2 YFSETQ. The CDR3 consists of 14 residues. Written as DNA, the CDR3 is TGCGCCAGCAAGCGGGGGCGGACTAATGAAAAACTGTTTTTT. Amino acids: CASKRGRTNEKLFF.

V usage is TRBV11-3 and J usage is TRBJ2-1; TRBD2 matches at 14 bases. There are 16 residues in the CDR3. The germline gives CDR1 SGHNT, CDR2 YENEEA. The ends lost 5 bases at V and 4 bases at J; junction bases unmatched: 4. The CDR3 DNA sequence: TGTGCCAGCAGCCGACTAGCGGGAGGGGGATACAATGAGCAGTTCTTC. It yields the protein CASSRLAGGGYNEQFF.

The sample holds a few counts of this clone. The V and J genes are TRBV28 and TRBJ2-1; 9 bases are a match to TRBD2. The CDR3 totals 15 residues. Per the germline V gene, CDR1 is MDHEN and CDR2 is SYDVKM. The ends lost 5 bases at V and 9 bases at J; junction bases unmatched: 11. This CDR3 is CASSPLAGESSEQFF. The CDR3 DNA is TGTGCCAGCAGTCCATTAGCGGGAGAAAGTAGTGAGCAGTTCTTC.

Written as DNA, the CDR3 is TGTGCCAGCAGCTTAGATGGGACTAGTCACAATGAGCAGTTCTTC. Protein product: CASSLDGTSHNEQFF. The V gene is TRBV7-9, the J gene TRBJ2-1, with 8 bases identical to TRBD2. The germline gives CDR1 SEHNR, CDR2 FQNEAQ (reference sequence). The CDR3 loop spans 15 amino acids. Unmatched junction bases numbered 4, after V lost 1 base and J lost 5 bases.

This chain connects TRBV15 to TRBJ2-4; 14 bases agree with TRBD2. The junction had 2 bases not matched to a gene; V was cut back by 0 bases and J by 1 base. The CDR3 loop spans 18 amino acids. Germline CDR1 and CDR2: LNHNV and YYDKDF (reference sequence). CDR3 coding DNA: TGTGCCACCAGCAGAGAGGGACTAGCGGGAGTGGCCAAAAACATTCAGTACTTC. Encoded protein: CATSREGLAGVAKNIQYF.

This chain joins TRBV4-1 and TRBJ2-1, with 8 bases that match TRBD2. This CDR3 region has 15 residues. V lost 6 bases to trimming and J lost 7 bases; unmatched junction nucleotides: 11. Looked up from germline, CDR1 is MGHRA and CDR2 is YSYEKL. CDR3 sequence: CASRGSSGLRNEQFF. The DNA of the CDR3 is TGCGCCAGCAGAGGGTCTAGCGGGTTACGGAATGAGCAGTTCTTC.

This clone was observed once. The chain has TRBV19 and TRBJ1-3; 8 nucleotides align to TRBD1. The CDR3 runs to 15 residues. In germline, CDR1 is LNHDA, CDR2 SQIVND (reference sequence). With V trimmed by 7 bases and J by 0 bases, 5 bases remained unmatched. This CDR3 is CASNTGGSSGNTIYF. The CDR3 nucleotides are TGTGCCAGTAACACAGGGGGGAGCTCTGGAAACACCATATATTTT.

The chain couples TRBV28 to TRBJ1-4; 10 bases match TRBD1. Trimming at V came to 4 bases and at J to 5 bases, leaving 4 bases not matched to a gene. This CDR3 is 15 amino acids long. Germline V gene sequence: CDR1 MDHEN, CDR2 SYDVKM. The CDR3 here is CASSSLTGGNEKLFF. CDR3 nucleotides: TGTGCCAGCAGTTCCCTGACAGGGGGCAATGAAAAACTGTTTTTT.

The chain is built from TRBV9 and TRBJ1-1; maybe TRBD1 (5 bases). CDR1 and CDR2 (germline): SGDLS, YYNGEE. The CDR3 loop spans 14 amino acids. Trimming removed 3 bases from V and 1 base from J, with 10 bases in between. CDR3 protein: CASSARQTNTEAFF. The DNA for the CDR3 is TGTGCCAGCAGCGCCCGACAGACGAACACTGAAGCTTTCTTT.

This chain joins TRBV6-1 and TRBJ1-2, with a weak D call TRBD1 (5 bases). There are 12 residues in the CDR3. CDR1 is MNHNS and CDR2 is SASEGT in the germline V gene. V lost 7 bases and J 7 bases, leaving 13 bases between the germline ends. CDR3 region: CASKGMWLGYTF. CDR3 sequence (DNA): TGTGCCAGCAAGGGGATGTGGCTTGGCTACACCTTC.

This chain uses TRBV9 with TRBJ2-1; 8 bases fit TRBD2. The germline V gene has CDR1 SGDLS and CDR2 YYNGEE. CDR3 length: 20 amino acids. V was pared by 3 bases and J by 0 bases, with 17 bases of the junction left unmatched. This CDR3 reads CASSAMLQPGGTSSYNEQFF. The CDR3 DNA reads TGTGCCAGCAGCGCGATGCTCCAGCCGGGAGGGACAAGCTCCTACAATGAGCAGTTCTTC.

This chain uses TRBV20-1 with TRBJ2-3, with TRBD2 as a possible D gene (6 bases). Germline values: CDR1 DFQATT, CDR2 SNEGSKA (reference sequence). This CDR3 comprises 11 residues. V was cut by 5 bases and J by 11 bases, with 14 bases left in between. The CDR3 region is CSAALRGKQYF. In nucleotides, the CDR3 is TGCAGTGCTGCTTTACGCGGGAAGCAGTATTTT.

This rearrangement joins TRBV7-6 to TRBJ2-6, with 9 nucleotides matching TRBD1. Germline V gene sequence: CDR1 SGHVS, CDR2 FNYEAQ. The length of the CDR3 is 14 residues. Trimming cost V 11 bases and J 2 bases; bases outside gene matches: 4. Here the CDR3 DNA reads TGTGCCTCACAGGGGGCTGCTGGGGCCAACGTCCTGACTTTC. Translation gives CASQGAAGANVLTF.

Here the CDR3 DNA reads TGCAGCGTTGAAGATCCCTGGACAGAAAACTATGGCTACACCTTC. It specifies CSVEDPWTENYGYTF. V is TRBV29-1 and J is TRBJ1-2; a possible D gene is TRBD1 (6 bases). Trimming cost V 0 bases and J 2 bases, with 13 bases left between them. Germline assignment: CDR1 SQVTM and CDR2 ANQGSEA. The CDR3 has 15 residues.

V is TRBV6-1 and J is TRBJ1-1; 7 bases fit TRBD1. The CDR3 extends over 15 amino acids. J gave up 1 base and V 5 bases, and 7 bases lay outside the gene matches. Germline V CDR1 and CDR2: MNHNS, SASEGT. In DNA, the CDR3 is TGTGCCAGCAGTCTCTTGAAGGGGGCGAACACTGAAGCTTTCTTT. Translating it yields CASSLLKGANTEAFF.